These 3 T cell receptor beta chains share one sample of origin, sequenced in a study of cytomegalovirus exposure and HLA in healthy donors. Both 60 Vbeta primers and 13 Jbeta primers went into the PCR. Assay: immunoSEQ multiplex PCR; the TCRdb copy retains only in-frame clones and omits some. The data contain about 120,000 clones, 75% of them singletons. The sequencing input was PBMCs. These receptors were taken from a middle-aged woman in good health and CMV-seropositive.

The chain uses TRBV5-6 and TRBJ2-3; 7 nucleotides align to TRBD1. V gave up 0 bases and J gave up 4 bases; unmatched junction bases: 5. The germline V gene encodes CDR1 SGHDT and CDR2 YYEEEE. CDR3 length equals 15 residues. The CDR3 region has the DNA TGTGCCAGCAGCTTGGCACAGGGGAACCCAGATACGCAGTATTTT. It yields the protein CASSLAQGNPDTQYF.

This clone was recorded only once. The same CDR3 also results from other DNA sequences found in this sample. The J gene is TRBJ1-1, the V gene TRBV28; D may be TRBD1 (6 bases). CDR3 size: 15 residues. Trimming shortened V by 8 bases and J by 1 base, and 17 bases separated the two germline ends. Germline V gives CDR1 MDHEN, CDR2 SYDVKM. CDR3 DNA: TGTGCCAGCGGGCCAGGGGCCTTCCAGAACACTGAAGCTTTCTTT. This codes for CASGPGAFQNTEAFF.

The chain combines TRBV5-4 with TRBJ2-3; weak D call: TRBD2 (6 bases). CDR1 and CDR2 (germline): SGHNT, YYREEE (reference sequence). This CDR3 comprises 18 residues. Between the trimmed V and J ends, which lost 3 bases and 3 bases, there was a span of 23 bases. The CDR3 here is CASSSTPDVTGVTDTQYF. The CDR3 coding sequence is TGTGCCAGCAGCTCCACACCCGACGTGACGGGAGTGACAGATACGCAGTATTTT.